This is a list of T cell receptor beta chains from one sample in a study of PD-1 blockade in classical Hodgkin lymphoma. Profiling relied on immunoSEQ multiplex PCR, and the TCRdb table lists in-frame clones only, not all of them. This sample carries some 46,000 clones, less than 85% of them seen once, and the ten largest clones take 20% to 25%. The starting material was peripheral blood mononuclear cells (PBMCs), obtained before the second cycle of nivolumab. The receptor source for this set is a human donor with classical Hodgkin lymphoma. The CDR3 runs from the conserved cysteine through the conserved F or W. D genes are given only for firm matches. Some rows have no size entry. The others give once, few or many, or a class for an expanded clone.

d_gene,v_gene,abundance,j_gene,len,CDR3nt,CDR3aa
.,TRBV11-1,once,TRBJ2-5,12,TGTGCCAGCAGCTTAGACCCCAGGGCTCGGTACTTC,CASSLDPRARYF
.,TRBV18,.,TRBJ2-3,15,TGTGCCAGCTCGTGGACTCGTACTACTCGCCCTACGCAGTATTTT,CASSWTRTTRPTQYF
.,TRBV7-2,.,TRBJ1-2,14,TGTGCCAGCAGCTTAGGTGGCAGGTCCGCTGGCTACACCTTC,CASSLGGRSAGYTF
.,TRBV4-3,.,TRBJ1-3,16,TGCGCCAGCAGCCAAGATTGGACGAACTCTGGAAACACCATATATTTT,CASSQDWTNSGNTIYF
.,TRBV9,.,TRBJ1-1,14,TGTGCCAGCAGCCCACACCCAGGGAACACTGAAGCTTTCTTT,CASSPHPGNTEAFF
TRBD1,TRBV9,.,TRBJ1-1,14,TGTGCCAGCAGCGTATACGATCGGGACAGGGAAGCTTTCTTT,CASSVYDRDREAFF
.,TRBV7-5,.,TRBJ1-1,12,TGTGCCAGCAGCCCAGGTGGGACTGAAGCTTTCTTT,CASSPGGTEAFF
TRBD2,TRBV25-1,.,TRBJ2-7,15,TGTGCCAGCAGTCCAACTAGCGGGAGTAGCCACGAGCAGTACTTC,CASSPTSGSSHEQYF
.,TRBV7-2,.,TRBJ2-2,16,TGTGCCAGCAGCCAAGATCCAGTACAGAACACCGGGGAGCTGTTTTTT,CASSQDPVQNTGELFF
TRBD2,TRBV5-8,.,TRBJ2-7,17,TGTGCCAGCAGCACGGGGGGGCGCCAGGGACTAACCTACGAGCAGTACTTC,CASSTGGRQGLTYEQYF
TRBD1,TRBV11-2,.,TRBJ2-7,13,TGTGCCAGCAGCTTAGACAGGACAGGAGAGCAGTACTTC,CASSLDRTGEQYF
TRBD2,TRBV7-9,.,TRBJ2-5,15,TGTGCCAGCAGCGGGCGGGAGGGGTCCCAAGAGACCCAGTACTTC,CASSGREGSQETQYF
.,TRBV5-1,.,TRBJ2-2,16,TGCGCCAGCAGCTTTTATCCGGGCTCGAACACCGGGGAGCTGTTTTTT,CASSFYPGSNTGELFF
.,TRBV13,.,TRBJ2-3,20,TGTGCCAGCAGCTTAGAAGGCCTAGCGGTACAAGGGGGGAACACAGATACGCAGTATTTT,CASSLEGLAVQGGNTDTQYF
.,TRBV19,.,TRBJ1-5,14,TGTGCCAGTAGTATAGGGGTGAGGGATCAGCCCCAGCATTTT,CASSIGVRDQPQHF
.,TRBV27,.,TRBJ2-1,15,TGTGCCAGCAAATCCGGGGGTGTCTCCTACAATGAGCAGTTCTTC,CASKSGGVSYNEQFF
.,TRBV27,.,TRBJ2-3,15,TGTGCCAGCAGTTTTTCCGGACAGATTTTATATACGCAGTATTTT,CASSFSGQILYTQYF